The sequence of this T cell receptor beta chain was determined in a study of blood T cell repertoires in COVID-19. About the study: Donors in the United States, Italy and Spain gave samples during acute or convalescent COVID-19. The analysed material was cDNA or gDNA that came from T cells, B-cell-depleted T cells, or PBMCs.

Trimming stripped 5 bases from V and 2 bases from J, with 11 bases between. The CDR3 consists of 14 residues. The V gene's germline CDR1 is LNHDA and CDR2 SQIVND (reference sequence). Methods used by the authors: Estimated nucleated cell counts came from reference gene primer amplification. Clones were sequenced by immunoSEQ multiplex PCR, and TCRdb holds only the in-frame ones, with some missing. V and J calls and clone size are copied from that table; D and trimming were computed from the DNA. This table has about 180,000 clones, over 75% appearing once. The source of this sequence is an older woman with acute or convalescent COVID-19. The chain links TRBV19 to TRBJ2-3, with a weak D call TRBD1 (6 bases). The sequenced sample was peripheral blood. This CDR3 reads CASSSTGITDTQYF. CDR3 sequence (DNA): TGTGCCAGTAGTTCAACAGGGATCACAGATACGCAGTATTTT. The variable domain in full, with the rest retrieved from reference TRBV19 and TRBJ2-3, is DGGITQSPKYLFRKEGQNVTLSCEQNLNHDAMYWYRQDPGQGLRLIYYSQIVNDFQKGDIAEGYSVSREKKESFPLTVTSAQKNPTAFYLCASSSTGITDTQYFGPGTRLTVL.